This note documents a single T cell receptor (beta chain) sequence. Its antigen is undetermined. Time point in this sample: week 47, end of study. What each vaccine dose contained was 300 ug of mutant IDH1 20-mer peptide, accompanied by topical imiquimod. These data are taken from a study of a mutant IDH1 vaccine in newly diagnosed glioma. Turning to the study itself: Antecedent treatment encompassed radiotherapy, temozolomide, or their combination; the majority received both.

CDR1 and CDR2 from the germline V gene are MNHEY and SVGAGI. The J segment lost 2 bases and the V segment lost 0 bases, leaving 2 bases of the junction unmatched. The CDR3 sequence is 15 residues long. TCRdb's copy holds only in-frame clones and misses some; the assay was immunoSEQ multiplex PCR. The sample records approximately 56,000 clones, around three quarters being singletons. Study-wide findings and caveats: Vaccine-induced immune responses occurred in 93.3% of patients.

The receptor comes from a man aged 50 to 59 with glioma. The chain has TRBV6-5 and TRBJ2-7; 9 bases line up with TRBD1. Sequenced here: PBMCs, sampled from a glioma patient whose treatment included an IDH1 peptide vaccine. The CDR3 nucleotides are TGTGCCAGCAGTTACTCACAGGGGGCGACCTACGAGCAGTACTTC. Its protein product is CASSYSQGATYEQYF.